The entry that follows covers one T cell receptor (beta chain) sequence. Its target is not known. V lost 4 bases and J lost 5; bases outside the gene matches: 11. Germline V gene lookup returns CDR1 SGHNT and CDR2 YYREEE (reference sequence). The CDR3 has 15 residues. Repertoires were generated with immunoSEQ multiplex PCR, while TCRdb's copy carries only in-frame clones and drops some. This table holds roughly 1,100,000 clones, under 80% found once. The record originates from a study of shared clonotypes between healthy human individuals. Study-level points and caveats: The study found about 5.1% of naive CD4 clonotypes shared across several donors. Naive subsets usually exceeded memory subsets in estimated richness.

The clonotype comes from a man between 18 and 29 years old in good health. The chain has TRBV5-4 and TRBJ2-7; 8 nucleotides align to TRBD1. The sample was memory CD4+ T cells sorted from blood. Described subset: CD45RA-negative fraction. CDR3 loop: CASSPDRGRLDEQYF. CDR3 bases: TGTGCCAGCAGCCCCGACAGGGGTAGACTTGACGAGCAGTACTTC.